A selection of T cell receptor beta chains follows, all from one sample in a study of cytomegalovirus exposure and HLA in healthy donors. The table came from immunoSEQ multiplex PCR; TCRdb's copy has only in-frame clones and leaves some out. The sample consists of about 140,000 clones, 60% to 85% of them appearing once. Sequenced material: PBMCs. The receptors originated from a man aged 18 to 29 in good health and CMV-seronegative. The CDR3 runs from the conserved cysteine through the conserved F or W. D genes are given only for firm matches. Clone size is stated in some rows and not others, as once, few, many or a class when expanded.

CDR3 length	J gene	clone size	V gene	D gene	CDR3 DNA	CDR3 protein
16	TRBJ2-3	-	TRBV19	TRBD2	TGTGCCAGTAGTACGGGACTAGCGGGACGCACAGATACGCAGTATTTT	CASSTGLAGRTDTQYF
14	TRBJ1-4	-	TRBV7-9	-	TGTGCCATCACTGCGGAGGCAACTAATGAAAAACTGTTTTTT	CAITAEATNEKLFF
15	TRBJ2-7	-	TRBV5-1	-	TGCGCCAGCAGCTTGGAGTCAGCCAGGCTCTACGAGCAGTACTTC	CASSLESARLYEQYF
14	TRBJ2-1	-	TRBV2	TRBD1	TGTGCCAGCAGCCGGGACAGCTCCTACAATGAGCAGTTCTTC	CASSRDSSYNEQFF
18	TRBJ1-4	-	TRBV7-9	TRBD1	TGTGCCAGCAGCTACCAAGGGGGCTTCTTTGCAACTAATGAAAAACTGTTTTTT	CASSYQGGFFATNEKLFF
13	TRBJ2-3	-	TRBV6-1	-	TGTGCCAGCAGGATCTTGACATCAGATACGCAGTATTTT	CASRILTSDTQYF
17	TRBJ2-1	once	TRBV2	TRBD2	TGTGCCGGAGAGGGACTAGCGGGAGGCCAGCTTAACAATGAGCAGTTCTTC	CAGEGLAGGQLNNEQFF
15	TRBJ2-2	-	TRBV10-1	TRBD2	TGCGCCAGCAGTCGCGGGGGGGCGAACACCGGGGAGCTGTTTTTT	CASSRGGANTGELFF
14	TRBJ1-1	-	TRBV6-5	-	TGTGCCAGCAGTTACCACTCACCGAACACTGAAGCTTTCTTT	CASSYHSPNTEAFF
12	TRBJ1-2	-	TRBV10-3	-	TGTGCCATCAGTGATGGCAGGGGAGGCTACACCTTC	CAISDGRGGYTF
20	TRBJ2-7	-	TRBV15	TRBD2	TGTGCCACCAGCAGAGAGATCAACACTCGGGACTACTTTCTTGGAAACGAGCAGTACTTC	CATSREINTRDYFLGNEQYF
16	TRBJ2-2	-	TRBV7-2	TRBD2	TGTGCCAGCAGTTTGACTAGCGGGTGGGTCACCGGGGAGCTGTTTTTT	CASSLTSGWVTGELFF
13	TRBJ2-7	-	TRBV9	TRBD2	TGTGCCAGCAGCGTACCCGGGAGGACTAGCCAGTACTTC	CASSVPGRTSQYF
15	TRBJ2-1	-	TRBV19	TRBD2	TGTGCCAGTAGCAAAACTAGCGGGTTCTACAATGAGCAGTTCTTC	CASSKTSGFYNEQFF
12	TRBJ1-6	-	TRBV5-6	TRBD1	TGTGCCAGCAGCCCAGGGGGCTCACCCCTCCACTTT	CASSPGGSPLHF
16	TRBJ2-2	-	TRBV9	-	TGTGCCAGCAGCGTAGAGAGGGACTCGAACACCGGGGAGCTGTTTTTT	CASSVERDSNTGELFF
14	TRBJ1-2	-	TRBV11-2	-	TGTGCCAGCAGCTACGAGTCGGGGAACTATGGCTACACCTTC	CASSYESGNYGYTF
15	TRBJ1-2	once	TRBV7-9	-	TGTGCCAGCAGCTTAGTTCCAGTATCTAACTATGGCTACACCTTC	CASSLVPVSNYGYTF
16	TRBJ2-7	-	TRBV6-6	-	TGTGCCAGCAGTCATACGACTCCTGGAAGGGGCTACGAGCAGTACTTC	CASSHTTPGRGYEQYF
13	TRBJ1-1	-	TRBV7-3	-	TGTGCCAGCAGCCAAGGGGTGCCCACTGAAGCTTTCTTT	CASSQGVPTEAFF
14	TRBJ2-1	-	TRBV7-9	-	TGTGCCAGCAGCCCAGGGGGGCGGAACAATGAGCAGTTCTTC	CASSPGGRNNEQFF
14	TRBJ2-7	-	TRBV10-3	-	TGTGCCATCAGTGAGTCGAACGGGGACTACGAGCAGTACTTC	CAISESNGDYEQYF
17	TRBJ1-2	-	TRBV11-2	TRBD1	TGTGCCAGCAGCTTAGATGTATTAACAGGGGTCGACTATGGCTACACCTTC	CASSLDVLTGVDYGYTF